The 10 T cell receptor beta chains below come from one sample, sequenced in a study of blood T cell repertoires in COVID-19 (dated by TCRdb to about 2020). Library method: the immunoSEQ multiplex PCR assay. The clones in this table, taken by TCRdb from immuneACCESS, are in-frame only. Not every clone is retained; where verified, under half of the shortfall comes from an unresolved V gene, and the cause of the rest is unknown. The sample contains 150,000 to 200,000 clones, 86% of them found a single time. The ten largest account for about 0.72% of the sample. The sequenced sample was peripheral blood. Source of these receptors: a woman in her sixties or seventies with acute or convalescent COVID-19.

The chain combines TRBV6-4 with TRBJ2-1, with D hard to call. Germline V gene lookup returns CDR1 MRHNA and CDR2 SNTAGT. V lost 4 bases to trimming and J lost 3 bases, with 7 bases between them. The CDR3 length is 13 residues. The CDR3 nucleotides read TGTGCCAGCAGTGCTAACAGCTACAATGAGCAGTTCTTC. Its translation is CASSANSYNEQFF.

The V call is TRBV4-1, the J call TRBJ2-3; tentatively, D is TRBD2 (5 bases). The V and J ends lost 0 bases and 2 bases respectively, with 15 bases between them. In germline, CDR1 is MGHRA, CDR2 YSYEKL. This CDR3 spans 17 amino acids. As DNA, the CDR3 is TGCGCCAGCAGCCAAGATCGCAGGATGAGGGCCACAGATACGCAGTATTTT. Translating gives CASSQDRRMRATDTQYF.

The CDR3 DNA reads as TGTGCCAGCAGCAGAGGGTCTAGGTTTGAGCAGTTCTTC. Amino acids: CASSRGSRFEQFF. This chain connects TRBV21-1 to TRBJ2-1; the table's D gene call, TRBD2, was not cross checked with the DNA. TRBV21-1 counts as a pseudogene. This CDR3 spans 13 amino acids.

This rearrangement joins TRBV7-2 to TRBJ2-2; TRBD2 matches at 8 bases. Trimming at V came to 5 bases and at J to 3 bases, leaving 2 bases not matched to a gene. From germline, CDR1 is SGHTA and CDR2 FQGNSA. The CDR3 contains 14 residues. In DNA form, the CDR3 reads TGTGCCAGCAGCCGGGGGGGTTACACCGGGGAGCTGTTTTTT. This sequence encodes CASSRGGYTGELFF.

The CDR3 region is CASSPFVGVNSPLHF. The CDR3 DNA reads as TGTGCCAGCAGCCCGTTTGTTGGAGTGAATTCACCCCTCCACTTT. The rearrangement links TRBV7-9 to TRBJ1-6, with D uncertain. V dropped 5 bases and J dropped 7 bases, with 15 bases sitting between them. Germline V lookup: CDR1 SEHNR, CDR2 FQNEAQ (reference sequence). The CDR3 has 15 residues.

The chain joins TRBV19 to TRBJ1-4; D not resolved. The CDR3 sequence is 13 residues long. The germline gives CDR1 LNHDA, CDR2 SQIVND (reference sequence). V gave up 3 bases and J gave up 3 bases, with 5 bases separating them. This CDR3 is CASSMRSNEKLFF. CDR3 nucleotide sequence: TGTGCCAGTAGTATGCGTTCTAATGAAAAACTGTTTTTT.

CDR3 nucleotide sequence: TGTGCCAGCAGCAACAGGGCCCGTGATGAAAAACTGTTTTTT. Amino acids: CASSNRARDEKLFF. The chain uses TRBV14 and TRBJ1-4, with D maybe TRBD1 (6 bases). The CDR3 is 14 residues long. The V gene lost 5 bases and the J gene lost 6 bases, with 13 bases spanning the gap. Germline V lookup: CDR1 SGHDN, CDR2 FVKESK.

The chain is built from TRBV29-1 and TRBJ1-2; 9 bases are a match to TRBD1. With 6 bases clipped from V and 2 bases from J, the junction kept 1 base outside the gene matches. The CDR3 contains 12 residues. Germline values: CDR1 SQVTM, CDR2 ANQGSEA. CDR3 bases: TGCAGCGTAGGGACAGGGAACTATGGCTACACCTTC. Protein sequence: CSVGTGNYGYTF.

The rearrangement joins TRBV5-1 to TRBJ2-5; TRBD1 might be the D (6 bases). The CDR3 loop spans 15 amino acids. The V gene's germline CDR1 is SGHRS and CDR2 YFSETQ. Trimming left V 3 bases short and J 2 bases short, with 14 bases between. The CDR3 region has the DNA TGCGCCAGCAGCTCAATCCTGGACAGACAAGAGACCCAGTACTTC. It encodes CASSSILDRQETQYF.

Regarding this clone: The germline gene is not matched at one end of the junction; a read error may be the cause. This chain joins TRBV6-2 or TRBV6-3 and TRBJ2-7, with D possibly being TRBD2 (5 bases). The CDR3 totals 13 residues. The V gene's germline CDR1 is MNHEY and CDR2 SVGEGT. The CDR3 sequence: CASSLEPDYGQYF. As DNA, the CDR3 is TGTGCCAGCAGTTTAGAGCCCGACTACGGGCAGTACTTC.